This entry lists 32 T cell receptor beta chains sequenced from one sample in a study of shared clonotypes between healthy human individuals. Using immunoSEQ multiplex PCR, the repertoire was profiled, and TCRdb retains in-frame clones only, with some absent. The table lists about 110,000 clones, about 62% of them singletons. The sample comprised memory CD8+ T cells sorted from blood. Subset denoted: CD45RO+ cells pooled with CCR7-negative TemRA cells. The receptors shown here come from a woman aged 25 to 45 in good health.

A remark on this clone: This clone may be a read error of a much larger clone one base away. Distinct nucleotide sequences in the sample also encode this CDR3. The chain combines TRBV6-5 with TRBJ2-3; D unresolved. With 0 bases removed from V and 2 bases from J, the gap between germline ends came to 9 bases. Germline loops: CDR1 MNHEY, CDR2 SVGAGI. The CDR3 has 15 residues. CDR3 residues: CASSYSPDNTDTQYF. DNA for the CDR3: TGTGCCAGCAGTTACTCGCCGGATAACACAGATACGCAGTATTTT.

This clone was counted many times. This chain links TRBV7-6 with TRBJ1-2, with 9 bases lining up with TRBD1. The CDR3 has 16 amino acids. With V trimmed by 0 bases and J by 0 bases, 2 bases remained unmatched. The germline CDR1 and CDR2 sequences are SGHVS and FNYEAQ. The DNA for the CDR3 is TGTGCCAGCAGCTTAGCGACAGGGGGAGCTAACTATGGCTACACCTTC. Translating gives CASSLATGGANYGYTF.

This clone appeared a few times. J is TRBJ2-3 and V is TRBV6-5, with D perhaps TRBD1 or TRBD2 (5 bases each). Trimming pared 3 bases from V and 4 bases from J, leaving 14 bases between. Per germline, CDR1 MNHEY and CDR2 SVGAGI. The length of the CDR3 is 15 residues. The CDR3 nucleotides read TGTGCCAGCAGTTATGGGGTTGGGACCCCAGATACGCAGTATTTT. It yields the protein CASSYGVGTPDTQYF.

The rearrangement links TRBV5-5 to TRBJ1-1; no reliable D call. The CDR3 length is 17 residues. Trimming pared 1 base from V and 4 bases from J, leaving 20 bases between. Germline CDR1 reads SGHKS; CDR2 reads YYEKEE (reference sequence). In nucleotides, the CDR3 is TGTGCCAGCAGCTTGTCCTCGCTTCCGGTCAGGTCCACTGAAGCTTTCTTT. Protein product: CASSLSSLPVRSTEAFF.

This rearrangement joins TRBV29-1 to TRBJ2-1, with TRBD2 matching over 10 bases. V was clipped by 2 bases and J by 7 bases; unmatched bases: 11. The CDR3 totals 16 residues. The germline V gene encodes CDR1 SQVTM and CDR2 ANQGSEA. CDR3 coding DNA: TGCAGCGTTGAACCAGAAGCGGGAGGGCCTCTTAATGAGCAGTTCTTC. Amino acids: CSVEPEAGGPLNEQFF.

The chain couples TRBV28 to TRBJ2-1; possible D gene TRBD1, 6 bases. Looked up from germline, CDR1 is MDHEN and CDR2 is SYDVKM. The V end was cut by 2 bases, the J end by 4 bases, with 15 bases between. The CDR3 extends over 16 amino acids. CDR3 bases: TGTGCCAGCAGTTTAAGAATCAGCAGGGGATACAATGAGCAGTTCTTC. It yields the protein CASSLRISRGYNEQFF.

This chain joins TRBV7-2 and TRBJ2-7, with TRBD1 identical over 8 bases. Germline CDR1 is SGHTA and CDR2 is FQGNSA. V gave up 4 bases and J gave up 0 bases; unmatched junction bases: 5. The CDR3 runs to 15 residues. The CDR3 loop is CASSSRDRISYEQYF. The CDR3 bases are TGTGCCAGCAGCTCTAGGGACAGGATCTCCTACGAGCAGTACTTC.

This chain links TRBV6-5 with TRBJ2-2; 7 bases fit TRBD2. Germline lookup yields CDR1 MNHEY and CDR2 SVGAGI. Trimming cost V 0 bases and J 0 bases; bases outside gene matches: 1. The CDR3 loop spans 16 amino acids. The DNA for the CDR3 is TGTGCCAGCAGTTACTCAACTAGCGCGAACACCGGGGAGCTGTTTTTT. This translates into CASSYSTSANTGELFF.

The chain recombines TRBV10-3 with TRBJ1-5; tentative D call: TRBD1 (5 bases). V was cut by 3 bases and J by 5 bases, with 11 bases left in between. The V gene's germline CDR1 is ENHRY and CDR2 SYGVKD. This CDR3 has 14 residues. The CDR3 coding sequence is TGTGCCATCAGTGACGAGGGGAGCTATCAGCCCCAGCATTTT. Translation: CAISDEGSYQPQHF.

This clone has a handful of counts. The chain links TRBV4-2 to TRBJ2-5; no clear D. Germline CDR1 is LGHNA and CDR2 is YNFKEQ. V was pared by 0 bases and J by 4 bases, with 9 bases between. The CDR3 extends over 14 amino acids. Here the CDR3 reads CASSQERVGETQYF. The CDR3 DNA is TGTGCCAGCAGCCAAGAGAGAGTGGGAGAGACCCAGTACTTC.

The gene calls are TRBV5-4 and TRBJ2-7; D uncertain. CDR1 and CDR2 from the germline V gene are SGHNT and YYREEE (reference sequence). Trimming pared 1 base from V and 0 bases from J, leaving 5 bases between. The CDR3 totals 13 residues. The CDR3 here is CASSLQYSYEQYF. The CDR3 DNA sequence: TGTGCCAGCAGCTTGCAATACTCCTACGAGCAGTACTTC.

The V and J genes are TRBV5-1 and TRBJ2-3; D is unresolved. With 9 bases removed from V and 0 bases from J, the gap between germline ends came to 23 bases. The CDR3 length is 17 residues. Looked up from germline, CDR1 is SGHRS and CDR2 is YFSETQ. CDR3 in amino acids: CATRRRADPLSTDTQYF. The CDR3 DNA sequence: TGCGCCACTCGCCGCCGGGCCGATCCATTGAGCACAGATACGCAGTATTTT. Filled out from reference TRBV5-1 and TRBJ2-3, the complete variable domain reads KAGVTQTPRYLIKTRGQQVTLSCSPISGHRSVSWYQQTPGQGLQFLFEYFSETQRNKGNFPGRFSGRQFSNSRSEMNVSTLELGDSALYLCATRRRADPLSTDTQYFGPGTRLTVL.

The chain links TRBV4-1 to TRBJ2-5; 7 bases match TRBD1. V dropped 3 bases and J dropped 4; count of bases not matched to a gene: 23. CDR1 is MGHRA and CDR2 is YSYEKL in the germline V gene. The CDR3 covers 20 residues. This CDR3 is CASSHTYWGSRQGRSETQYF. CDR3 bases: TGCGCCAGCAGCCATACCTATTGGGGATCGAGACAGGGAAGGTCAGAGACCCAGTACTTC.

The chain links TRBV15 to TRBJ2-1; D ambiguous. Looked up from germline, CDR1 is LNHNV and CDR2 is YYDKDF (reference sequence). The CDR3 contains 14 residues. V lost 0 bases, J lost 6 bases, and 9 bases lay in between. The CDR3 region is CATSRDQGFNEQFF. CDR3 DNA sequence: TGTGCCACCAGCAGAGATCAAGGGTTCAATGAGCAGTTCTTC.

The rearrangement joins TRBV5-4 to TRBJ1-5; the match to TRBD1 covers 7 bases. The germline gives CDR1 SGHNT, CDR2 YYREEE (reference sequence). After removal of 4 bases from V and 2 bases from J, the junction contained 6 bases not matched to a gene. The CDR3 totals 15 residues. CDR3 loop: CASSPSGQGNQPQHF. For the CDR3, the DNA is TGTGCCAGCAGCCCCTCTGGACAGGGCAATCAGCCCCAGCATTTT.

The chain links TRBV6-4 to TRBJ1-1, with D uncertain. Trimming removed 8 bases at V and 4 bases at J, with 14 bases between. CDR1 and CDR2 from the germline V gene are MRHNA and SNTAGT. CDR3 length: 13 residues. The CDR3 nucleotides are TGTGCCAGCCAGGAGGCGGAAGGCACTGAAGCTTTCTTT. This translates into CASQEAEGTEAFF.

The chain uses TRBV5-7 and TRBJ1-2; no reliable D call. TRBV5-7 is classed as an ORF, of uncertain function. CDR3 length: 12 residues. V dropped 1 base and J dropped 5 bases, with 6 bases sitting between them. DNA for the CDR3: TGTGCCAGCAGCTTGCGGGGATATGGCTACACCTTC. Its translation is CASSLRGYGYTF.

The rearrangement uses TRBV2 and TRBJ2-1; D may be TRBD1 or TRBD2 (5 bases each). The germline V gene has CDR1 SNHLY and CDR2 FYNNEI. This CDR3 is built from 18 residues. The ends were cut back, 4 bases at V and 3 bases at J, with 22 bases in the middle. The CDR3 DNA follows: TGTGCCAGCAGTGTAAACCCGACTCCTGGGGGTAACTACAATGAGCAGTTCTTC. It yields the protein CASSVNPTPGGNYNEQFF.

The chain uses TRBV19 and TRBJ2-1; D might be TRBD2 (6 bases). Germline V gene data show CDR1 as LNHDA and CDR2 as SQIVND (reference sequence). The V gene lost 0 bases and the J gene lost 9 bases, with 12 bases spanning the gap. CDR3 length: 14 amino acids. This CDR3 is CASSIEAGWGEQFF. In nucleotides, the CDR3 is TGTGCCAGTAGTATAGAGGCGGGGTGGGGTGAGCAGTTCTTC.

Only a few counts were recorded for this clone. The V and J genes are TRBV5-4 and TRBJ2-1; 12 bases are shared with TRBD2. J lost 4 bases, V lost 2 bases, and 1 base had no gene match. This CDR3 has 15 amino acids. Germline loops: CDR1 SGHNT, CDR2 YYREEE (reference sequence). In DNA form, the CDR3 reads TGTGCCAGCAGCTTAGGGACTAGCGGGTACAATGAGCAGTTCTTC. Translation: CASSLGTSGYNEQFF.

This clone was detected many times. The V and J genes are TRBV15 and TRBJ2-7; 9 nucleotides agree with TRBD1. V was pared by 1 base and J by 2 bases, with 3 bases of the junction left unmatched. Germline CDR1 reads LNHNV; CDR2 reads YYDKDF (reference sequence). The CDR3 extends over 15 amino acids. The CDR3 sequence is CATSRGDRDTYEQYF. In DNA form, the CDR3 reads TGTGCCACCAGCAGAGGGGACAGGGATACCTACGAGCAGTACTTC.

This clone was recorded many times. This chain joins TRBV6-4 and TRBJ2-3; a weak D match, TRBD1 (6 bases). Per germline, CDR1 MRHNA and CDR2 SNTAGT. Between the trimmed V and J ends, which lost 0 bases and 6 bases, there was a span of 13 bases. This CDR3 comprises 15 residues. The chain's CDR3 is CASSDSLQGADTQYF. The CDR3 DNA reads as TGTGCCAGCAGTGACTCTCTACAGGGAGCCGATACGCAGTATTTT.

The rearrangement links TRBV9 to TRBJ2-3; TRBD2 might be the D (5 bases). The CDR3 consists of 16 residues. The V end was cut by 3 bases, the J end by 0 bases, with 14 bases between. Germline V CDR1 and CDR2: SGDLS, YYNGEE. The CDR3 bases are TGTGCCAGCAGCGGCCTGGACTGGGCTAGCACAGATACGCAGTATTTT. Translating it yields CASSGLDWASTDTQYF.

The table lists this clone with a count of one. The V call is TRBV2, the J call TRBJ1-3; 8 bases match TRBD1. This CDR3 is 16 amino acids long. Germline V lookup: CDR1 SNHLY, CDR2 FYNNEI. The junction had 8 bases not matched to a gene; V was cut back by 5 bases and J by 2 bases. The CDR3: CASSKQGVNPGNTIYF. As DNA, the CDR3 is TGTGCCAGCAGTAAACAGGGGGTAAATCCTGGAAACACCATATATTTT.

The J gene is TRBJ2-7, the V gene TRBV11-2, with D possibly matching TRBD1 (5 bases). Trimming left V 5 bases short and J 3 bases short, with 17 bases between. The V gene's germline CDR1 is SGHAT and CDR2 FQNNGV. The CDR3 spans 15 residues. Here the CDR3 DNA reads TGTGCCAGCAGCATTCGACAGAGCCCTGTCTACGAGCAGTACTTC. Protein product: CASSIRQSPVYEQYF.

The V and J genes are TRBV11-2 and TRBJ2-1; possibly TRBD2 for D (5 bases). V lost 5 bases to trimming and J lost 10 bases, with 33 bases between them. Germline V gene data show CDR1 as SGHAT and CDR2 as FQNNGV. The CDR3 covers 19 residues. The CDR3 DNA reads TGTGCCAGCAGCCTTCATTGGGAATCCCCCGGAGTCCGGGGTGGCGAGCAGTTCTTC. It translates to CASSLHWESPGVRGGEQFF.

This clone was seen many times. This chain connects TRBV6-6 to TRBJ2-1, with unresolved D. Germline CDR1 reads MNHNY; CDR2 reads SVGAGI (reference sequence). CDR3 length: 15 residues. Between the trimmed V and J ends, which lost 0 bases and 8 bases, there was a span of 14 bases. Here the CDR3 reads CASSYSTNSEYEQFF. The CDR3 bases are TGTGCCAGCAGTTACTCAACAAACTCTGAATATGAGCAGTTCTTC.

This clone has a single count. The chain combines TRBV11-2 with TRBJ2-3; D may be TRBD1 or TRBD2 (5 bases each). CDR3 size: 12 residues. Between the trimmed V and J ends, which lost 4 bases and 8 bases, there was a span of 10 bases. CDR1 and CDR2 from the germline V gene are SGHAT and FQNNGV. CDR3 nucleotides: TGTGCCAGCAGCTGGGACGCACTTACGCAGTATTTT. Translating it yields CASSWDALTQYF.

This clone was detected a few times. The rearrangement uses TRBV6-5 and TRBJ2-1, with no clear D. Trimming took off 1 base at V and 7 bases at J, with 2 bases between the two ends. Germline V CDR1 and CDR2: MNHEY, SVGAGI. The CDR3 contains 11 residues. Here the CDR3 DNA reads TGTGCCAGCAGTTACTTAAATGAGCAGTTCTTC. Translation: CASSYLNEQFF.

The rearrangement uses TRBV25-1 and TRBJ2-3, with 7 bases fitting TRBD2. Germline lookup yields CDR1 MGHDK and CDR2 SYGVNS. V shed 6 bases, J shed 1 base, and the junction held 7 bases outside the gene matches. This CDR3 contains 15 residues. The CDR3 loop is CASSPNRGGTDTQYF. CDR3 DNA sequence: TGTGCCAGCAGCCCAAACCGGGGGGGCACAGATACGCAGTATTTT. The full variable domain, in which reference TRBV25-1 and TRBJ2-3 provide the parts outside the CDR3, is EADIYQTPRYLVIGTGKKITLECSQTMGHDKMYWYQQDPGMELHLIHYSYGVNSTEKGDLSSESTVSRIRTEHFPLTLESARPSHTSQYLCASSPNRGGTDTQYFGPGTRLTVL.

V gene TRBV27 combines with J gene TRBJ2-7; no reliable D call. Deletions cut 5 bases from V and 2 bases from J, with 10 bases between. The CDR3 length is 13 residues. Germline V gives CDR1 MNHEY, CDR2 SMNVEV (reference sequence). The CDR3 DNA sequence: TGTGCCAGCAGTCCGCTTTGGACCTACGAGCAGTACTTC. Its protein product is CASSPLWTYEQYF.

The chain joins TRBV27 to TRBJ2-1, with 9 bases lining up with TRBD1. V gave up 7 bases and J gave up 2 bases; unmatched junction bases: 3. This CDR3 is built from 14 residues. Germline V lookup: CDR1 MNHEY, CDR2 SMNVEV (reference sequence). The CDR3 sequence is CASTTGGTYNEQFF. CDR3 coding DNA: TGTGCCAGCACGACAGGGGGAACCTACAATGAGCAGTTCTTC.